This T cell receptor beta chain was captured by sequencing in a study of blood T cell repertoires in COVID-19. Sequencing was performed with immunoSEQ multiplex PCR; in TCRdb, only in-frame clones are kept and a portion is missing. The sample has around 390,000 clones; approximately 87% are singletons. What was sequenced was PBMCs or T cells enriched from blood (not recorded which). The TCR was taken from a woman aged 45-59 years who had recovered from COVID-19.

This CDR3 is CASSYSSVRDTYGYTF. The CDR3 nucleotides read TGTGCCAGCAGTTACTCTTCTGTCCGGGACACTTATGGCTACACCTTC. The rearrangement joins TRBV6-5 to TRBJ1-2; TRBD1 might be the D (6 bases). The CDR3 has 16 amino acids. Germline CDR1 MNHEY, CDR2 SVGAGI. Deletions cut 0 bases from V and 5 bases from J, with 16 bases between.